Reported below is one T cell receptor beta chain. This specimen belongs to a study of blood T cell repertoires in COVID-19. Categorization into cohorts depended on clinical history that participants reported. With 4 bases removed from V and 4 bases from J, the gap between germline ends came to 11 bases. Per the germline V gene, CDR1 is SGDLS and CDR2 is YYNGEE. The CDR3 spans 13 residues. Profiling relied on immunoSEQ multiplex PCR, and the TCRdb table lists in-frame clones only, not all of them. The sample carries about 260,000 clones, approximately 88% recorded once. The sequenced sample consisted of PBMCs or T cells enriched from blood (not recorded which). The sequence came from a middle-aged woman with acute COVID-19. V usage is TRBV9 and J usage is TRBJ1-1; D not resolved. CDR3 sequence reads: CASSSHALTEAFF. CDR3 nucleotide sequence: TGTGCCAGCAGCTCACACGCTCTCACTGAAGCTTTCTTT.